This record concerns one T cell receptor (beta chain) sequence. Its antigen is not identified. Between the trimmed V and J ends, which lost 0 bases and 4 bases, there was a span of 11 bases. This CDR3 is 15 amino acids long. Germline CDR1 SGHRS, CDR2 YFSETQ. The data were taken from a study of cytomegalovirus exposure and HLA in healthy donors. This PCR relied on a set of 60 Vbeta primers and 13 Jbeta primers. The repertoire was sequenced with immunoSEQ multiplex PCR; TCRdb's copy has only in-frame clones and lacks some. The sample shows about 82,000 clones, about 66% of them seen only once. Study observations and caveats: Later analysis found that TCR beta chains associated with HLA were more clonally expanded than other, equally common chains.

V gene TRBV5-1 combines with J gene TRBJ1-5, with a possible D match to TRBD1 (5 bases). The specimen sequenced was PBMCs. The clonotype was recovered from a woman between 45 and 60 years old in good health and CMV-seropositive. The CDR3 loop reads CASSLDNGGNQPQHF. CDR3 bases: TGCGCCAGCAGCTTGGATAACGGGGGTAATCAGCCCCAGCATTTT.